This entry lists 9 T cell receptor beta chains sequenced from one sample in a study of T-cell reconstitution after alpha-beta-depleted transplantation in children. Unique molecular identifiers were built into the TCRbeta library. Via MiXCR, TCRdb re-called the PCR reads, giving one row per CDR3 protein. The sample consists of about 400,000 distinct CDR3 sequences, just over 20% of them appearing once. The source material was PBMCs from the stem cell graft donor, sampled from the stem cell graft. These receptors all come from a human donor who donated a stem cell graft to a child with acute myeloid leukemia.

Written as DNA, the CDR3 is TGCGCCAGCAGCTTGGGGCTAGCGGGGGCCTCCACAGATACGCAGTATTTT. Its translation is CASSLGLAGASTDTQYF. The V gene is TRBV5-1, the J gene TRBJ2-3, with 10 nucleotides matching TRBD2. Germline-derived CDR1 and CDR2 are SGHRS and YFSETQ. The CDR3 is made up of 17 amino acids. After removal of 0 bases from V and 2 bases from J, the junction contained 6 bases not matched to a gene.

This clonotype has ten or more counts. The chain employs TRBV7-8 and TRBJ1-2; D gene unclear. V was pared by 3 bases and J by 1 base, with 9 bases between. The germline CDR1 and CDR2 sequences are SGHVS and FQNEAQ. The CDR3 runs 14 residues. The CDR3 is CASSFDGFNYGYTF. The DNA for the CDR3 is TGTGCCAGCAGCTTCGACGGATTTAACTATGGCTACACCTTC.

This clonotype was seen a few times. V is TRBV7-3 and J is TRBJ2-3; TRBD2 is a possible D gene (5 bases). The germline V gene has CDR1 SGHTA and CDR2 FQGTGA. V was clipped by 1 base and J by 7 bases, with 18 bases between them. The CDR3 has 16 amino acids. CDR3: CASSLRSTGMGNTQYF. The DNA for the CDR3 is TGTGCCAGCAGCTTAAGAAGTACGGGAATGGGAAATACGCAGTATTTT.

The chain has TRBV20-1 and TRBJ2-5; TRBD2 aligns across 8 bases. This CDR3 spans 14 amino acids. Germline CDR1 reads DFQATT; CDR2 reads SNEGSKA (reference sequence). With 1 base clipped from V and 5 bases from J, the junction kept 6 bases outside the gene matches. CDR3 sequence reads: CSARAAGVVETQYF. For the CDR3, the DNA is TGCAGTGCTAGAGCAGCGGGAGTAGTGGAGACCCAGTACTTC.

This rearrangement joins TRBV11-2 to TRBJ2-5, with D perhaps matching TRBD2 (5 bases). The CDR3 is made up of 12 amino acids. Trimming left V 5 bases short and J 10 bases short, with 14 bases between. Germline CDR1 reads SGHAT; CDR2 reads FQNNGV. The CDR3 DNA sequence: TGTGCCAGCAGCCCCCGTACCGGGGACCAGTACTTC. Translated: CASSPRTGDQYF. Drawing the rest from reference TRBV11-2 and TRBJ2-5, the complete variable domain is EAGVAQSPRYKIIEKRQSVAFWCNPISGHATLYWYQQILGQGPKLLIQFQNNGVVDDSQLPKDRFSAERLKGVDSTLKIQPAKLEDSAVYLCASSPRTGDQYFGPGTRLLVL.

The V gene is TRBV20-1, the J gene TRBJ1-1; 7 nucleotides match TRBD1. Per the germline V gene, CDR1 is DFQATT and CDR2 is SNEGSKA (reference sequence). After removal of 1 base from V and 6 bases from J, the junction contained 8 bases not matched to a gene. The CDR3 length is 14 residues. The CDR3 nucleotides read TGCAGTGCTAGAGGAACAGGGGATTTGTCTGAAGCTTTCTTT. Encoded protein: CSARGTGDLSEAFF.

The rearrangement joins TRBV4-3 to TRBJ2-7; TRBD2 matches 8 bases. The CDR3 covers 17 residues. Trimming took 4 bases from V and 4 from J; bases not matched to a gene: 15. In germline, CDR1 is LGHNA, CDR2 YSLEER. CDR3: CASSPGTQRGSLYEQYF. Here the CDR3 DNA reads TGCGCCAGCAGCCCAGGAACCCAGCGGGGGTCACTTTACGAGCAGTACTTC.

This rearrangement joins TRBV2 to TRBJ2-2; 8 bases agree with TRBD1. There are 14 residues in the CDR3. Germline V gives CDR1 SNHLY, CDR2 FYNNEI. After removal of 7 bases from V and 1 base from J, the junction contained 2 bases not matched to a gene. CDR3 protein: CASKDRVNTGELFF. DNA of the CDR3: TGTGCCAGCAAGGACAGGGTGAACACCGGGGAGCTGTTTTTT.

This clonotype has just a few counts. The rearrangement links TRBV29-1 to TRBJ2-5, with TRBD1 matching 7 bases. The germline V gene has CDR1 SQVTM and CDR2 ANQGSEA. V trimming: 7 bases; J trimming: 3 bases; junction bases outside the gene matches: 11. The CDR3 spans 14 residues. Here the CDR3 DNA reads TGCAGCGCGACGGGACAGAACCTCGAAGAGACCCAGTACTTC. Its translation is CSATGQNLEETQYF. Full variable domain (outside the CDR3, taken from reference TRBV29-1 and TRBJ2-5): SAVISQKPSRDICQRGTSLTIQCQVDSQVTMMFWYRQQPGQSLTLIATANQGSEATYESGFVIDKFPISRPNLTFSTLTVSNMSPEDSSIYLCSATGQNLEETQYFGPGTRLLVL.